What follows are 12 T cell receptor beta chains derived from one specimen sequenced in a study of CD8 T cells in ankylosing spondylitis. TCRdb re-analysed the 5' RACE reads in MiXCR, keeping a single row per CDR3 protein. The top ten hold roughly a fifth of the sample, which has around 770,000 distinct CDR3 sequences, around 19% seen once. No antigen has been identified for these receptors. Study results and caveats: Among TCR beta sequences, a motif of several highly homologous variants appeared characteristic of ankylosing spondylitis blood.

The material sequenced was blood, either unsorted or a sorted T cell fraction (not recorded which). These receptor sequences come from a male donor with ankylosing spondylitis.

Only a few counts were recorded for this clonotype. The J gene is TRBJ2-7, the V gene TRBV18; 10 bases line up with TRBD2. The CDR3 loop spans 18 amino acids. Germline lookup yields CDR1 KGHSH and CDR2 LQKENI. With V trimmed by 6 bases and J by 2 bases, 16 bases remained unmatched. CDR3 sequence (DNA): TGTGCCAGCTCCCGGCGGGTAGCGGGAGGACCTCGGGCCTACGAGCAGTACTTC. Translating gives CASSRRVAGGPRAYEQYF.

The chain couples TRBV11-1 to TRBJ2-3, with 9 bases matching TRBD2. Unmatched junction bases numbered 17, after V lost 5 bases and J lost 2 bases. Looked up from germline, CDR1 is SGHAT and CDR2 is FQDESV (reference sequence). CDR3 size: 19 residues. CDR3 DNA sequence: TGTGCCAGCAGCGAAAGGTCACCAAAAAGCGGGGGGTTCACAGATACGCAGTATTTT. Its protein product is CASSERSPKSGGFTDTQYF.

This clonotype came up once. This chain links TRBV11-2 with TRBJ1-1; D remains ambiguous. The germline CDR1 and CDR2 sequences are SGHAT and FQNNGV. The V end lost 3 bases, the J end lost 4 bases, and 15 bases lay between the germline ends. The CDR3 length is 15 residues. CDR3 sequence reads: CASSFQAGTLTEAFF. The CDR3 DNA follows: TGTGCCAGCAGCTTCCAGGCCGGAACTCTCACTGAAGCTTTCTTT.

This chain connects TRBV5-1 to TRBJ1-1; tentatively, D is TRBD1 (6 bases). CDR1 and CDR2 (germline): SGHRS, YFSETQ. Trimming pared 2 bases from V and 1 base from J, leaving 18 bases between. CDR3 length equals 17 residues. The CDR3 DNA is TGCGCCAGCAGCTTCTTAATAACAGGGACGGAGAACACTGAAGCTTTCTTT. Its protein is CASSFLITGTENTEAFF.

This clonotype was detected only a few times. The gene calls are TRBV4-2 and TRBJ2-7, with a weak D call TRBD2 (5 bases). V was trimmed by 0 bases and J by 1 base, leaving 10 bases between them. Germline V CDR1 and CDR2: LGHNA, YNFKEQ. This CDR3 region has 15 residues. CDR3 coding DNA: TGTGCCAGCAGCCAAGAAAGCGGCTCATCCTACGAGCAGTACTTC. This encodes CASSQESGSSYEQYF.

This clonotype was seen many times. The chain couples TRBV20-1 to TRBJ2-6; TRBD1 aligns across 7 bases. CDR3 size: 15 residues. The ends lost 7 bases at V and 0 bases at J; junction bases unmatched: 6. CDR1 and CDR2 from the germline V gene are DFQATT and SNEGSKA (reference sequence). The CDR3, as DNA: TGCAGTGGGAGAGGGGGCGTCTCTGGGGCCAACGTCCTGACTTTC. The encoded protein is CSGRGGVSGANVLTF.

This clonotype was detected only a few times. The V gene is TRBV2, the J gene TRBJ2-6; 9 bases line up with TRBD1. Germline V CDR1 and CDR2: SNHLY, FYNNEI. The CDR3 is 17 amino acids. Germline trimming cut 7 bases from V and 2 bases from J; bases unmatched to any gene: 9. The CDR3 protein is CASTLQGALPGANVLTF. For the CDR3, the DNA is TGTGCCAGCACCCTACAGGGGGCGCTTCCTGGGGCCAACGTCCTGACTTTC.

This clonotype was counted between two and nine times. This chain uses TRBV11-2 with TRBJ2-7; D gene uncertain. Germline V CDR1 and CDR2: SGHAT, FQNNGV. This CDR3 region has 12 residues. The germline V and J ends were trimmed by 6 bases and 2 bases, with 8 bases remaining between them. This CDR3 is CASSGYTYEQYF. The CDR3 region has the DNA TGTGCCAGCAGTGGCTACACCTACGAGCAGTACTTC. The full variable domain, rest sourced from reference TRBV11-2 and TRBJ2-7, is EAGVAQSPRYKIIEKRQSVAFWCNPISGHATLYWYQQILGQGPKLLIQFQNNGVVDDSQLPKDRFSAERLKGVDSTLKIQPAKLEDSAVYLCASSGYTYEQYFGPGTRLTVT.

This chain connects TRBV12-3 or TRBV12-4 to TRBJ2-1; TRBD2 matches at 11 bases. The CDR3 spans 18 residues. The V gene end was trimmed by 5 bases and the J gene end by 4 bases; junction bases not matched to a gene: 13. The CDR3 protein is CASSPGLAGDLQYNEQFF. The CDR3 nucleotides are TGTGCCAGCAGTCCCGGACTAGCGGGTGATTTACAGTACAATGAGCAGTTCTTC.

For the CDR3, the DNA is TGCGCCAGCAGCTTGGGACAGGGTATAAACACTGAAGCTTTCTTT. This translates into CASSLGQGINTEAFF. The V gene is TRBV5-1, the J gene TRBJ1-1, with 7 bases identical to TRBD1. With 0 bases clipped from V and 2 bases from J, the junction kept 4 bases outside the gene matches. CDR3 length: 15 residues. Germline CDR1 and CDR2: SGHRS and YFSETQ.

This clonotype has only a few counts. The chain is built from TRBV5-6 and TRBJ1-1; D gene uncertain. This CDR3 is built from 14 residues. Germline V gene sequence: CDR1 SGHDT, CDR2 YYEEEE. V was pared by 7 bases and J by 3 bases, with 16 bases between. CDR3 residues: CASFPEGTDTEAFF. The CDR3 DNA reads TGTGCCAGCTTCCCAGAGGGTACGGACACTGAAGCTTTCTTT.

The genes are TRBV3-1 and TRBJ2-1; D remains ambiguous. This CDR3 contains 13 residues. CDR1 LGHDT and CDR2 YNNKEL come from the germline V gene (reference sequence). V lost 4 bases and J lost 6, with 10 bases in between. CDR3 amino acids: CASSPPKGNEQFF. CDR3 DNA: TGTGCCAGCAGCCCCCCCAAGGGCAATGAGCAGTTCTTC.